The 19 T cell receptor beta chains listed next were all sequenced from one sample in a study of T cell responses to AZD1222 COVID-19 vaccine. Sequenced by immunoSEQ multiplex PCR; TCRdb stores in-frame clones only, minus some. The sample lists 120,000 to 150,000 clones, about 90% occurring once. Specimen: peripheral blood, collected on day 0 of MenACWY control vaccination. The source is an adult in good health.

The chain is built from TRBV28 and TRBJ2-5; maybe TRBD2 (6 bases). The germline V and J ends were trimmed by 3 bases and 3 bases, with 11 bases remaining between them. The CDR3 extends over 14 amino acids. Germline CDR1 and CDR2: MDHEN and SYDVKM. The CDR3 coding sequence is TGTGCCAGCAGTTTGTGGGGGGTAGAAGAGACCCAGTACTTC. Its protein is CASSLWGVEETQYF. Full variable domain (rest looked up from reference TRBV28 and TRBJ2-5): DVKVTQSSRYLVKRTGEKVFLECVQDMDHENMFWYRQDPGLGLRLIYFSYDVKMKEKGDIPEGYSVSREKKERFSLILESASTNQTSMYLCASSLWGVEETQYFGPGTRLLVL.

The chain links TRBV3-1 (or the pseudogene TRBV3-2) to TRBJ1-2, with 7 nucleotides matching TRBD1. CDR1 and CDR2 from the germline V gene are LGHDT and YNNKEL (reference sequence). V shed 2 bases, J shed 2 bases, and the junction held 8 bases outside the gene matches. CDR3 size: 16 residues. The CDR3 here is CASSQTGTEKNYGYTF. The CDR3 DNA reads TGTGCCAGCAGCCAAACCGGGACAGAAAAAAACTATGGCTACACCTTC.

This rearrangement joins TRBV6-6 to TRBJ1-1; a weak D match, TRBD1 (5 bases). CDR3 length equals 14 residues. The ends were cut back, 6 bases at V and 4 bases at J, with 15 bases in the middle. Germline V lookup: CDR1 MNHNY, CDR2 SVGAGI (reference sequence). The CDR3 region is CASSYRRGGTEAFF. DNA of the CDR3: TGTGCCAGCAGCTACCGAAGGGGAGGCACTGAAGCTTTCTTT.

The J gene is TRBJ2-1, the V gene TRBV27; a weak D match, TRBD1 (6 bases). This CDR3 has 11 residues. The germline V gene encodes CDR1 MNHEY and CDR2 SMNVEV (reference sequence). V lost 6 bases to trimming and J lost 7 bases, with 7 bases between them. In nucleotides, the CDR3 is TGTGCCAGCAGAAGGGGGAATGAGCAGTTCTTC. Translating gives CASRRGNEQFF.

The chain carries TRBV29-1 and TRBJ2-7; D assignment may be TRBD1 or TRBD2 (5 bases each). Germline CDR1 and CDR2: SQVTM and ANQGSEA. The CDR3 runs to 13 residues. V shed 4 bases and J shed 3 bases, with 13 bases lying between them. DNA of the CDR3: TGCAGCGTTGTCGAGGGGAGCGGCTACGAGCAGTACTTC. Translated, it gives CSVVEGSGYEQYF.

The V and J genes are TRBV5-1 and TRBJ1-2, with D perhaps matching TRBD1 (5 bases). V was cut by 4 bases and J by 0 bases, with 10 bases left in between. CDR3 length: 14 amino acids. Germline lookup yields CDR1 SGHRS and CDR2 YFSETQ. In DNA form, the CDR3 reads TGCGCCAGCAGCCCATGGGACGCTAACTATGGCTACACCTTC. Translated, it gives CASSPWDANYGYTF.

The chain uses TRBV7-9 and TRBJ2-1; tentatively, D is TRBD2 (5 bases). The CDR3 totals 13 residues. The V gene's germline CDR1 is SEHNR and CDR2 FQNEAQ (reference sequence). V was trimmed by 5 bases and J by 7 bases, leaving 12 bases between them. CDR3: CASSRMGANEQFF. The CDR3 DNA reads TGTGCCAGCAGCCGAATGGGAGCAAATGAGCAGTTCTTC.

The chain couples TRBV5-1 to TRBJ2-5; TRBD2 aligns across 7 bases. This CDR3 has 15 amino acids. The trim removed 0 bases at V and 1 base at J, leaving 3 bases unmatched. Germline values: CDR1 SGHRS, CDR2 YFSETQ. DNA of the CDR3: TGCGCCAGCAGCTTGGTGCCTAGCGGCCAAGAGACCCAGTACTTC. Protein: CASSLVPSGQETQYF.

The table lists this clone with a count of one. The rearrangement uses TRBV5-1 and TRBJ2-7, with D possibly TRBD2 on 6 matching bases. The germline gives CDR1 SGHRS, CDR2 YFSETQ. Trimming removed 4 bases at V and 6 bases at J, with 20 bases between. The CDR3 loop spans 15 amino acids. Here the CDR3 DNA reads TGCGCCAGCAGCGCGAGACACCCCGGGGGTGGCGAGCAGTACTTC. Translation gives CASSARHPGGGEQYF.

This chain uses TRBV4-2 with TRBJ1-6, with 8 bases lining up with TRBD1. V dropped 0 bases and J dropped 7; count of bases not matched to a gene: 2. CDR3 length: 15 amino acids. The germline V gene encodes CDR1 LGHNA and CDR2 YNFKEQ. Here the CDR3 reads CASSQDRDRNSPLHF. The CDR3, as DNA: TGTGCCAGCAGCCAAGATCGGGACAGGAATTCACCCCTCCACTTT.

The CDR3 loop is CASSRPGTDNTEAFF. In nucleotides, the CDR3 is TGCGCCAGCAGTCGACCTGGGACAGATAACACTGAAGCTTTCTTT. The V call is TRBV4-1, the J call TRBJ1-1; TRBD1 matches at 7 bases. Germline CDR1 MGHRA, CDR2 YSYEKL. V dropped 6 bases and J dropped 2; count of bases not matched to a gene: 9. CDR3 length equals 15 residues.

This chain uses TRBV7-8 with TRBJ1-5; a possible D gene is TRBD1 (6 bases). The germline V gene encodes CDR1 SGHVS and CDR2 FQNEAQ. CDR3 length: 14 amino acids. V gave up 0 bases and J gave up 6 bases, with 9 bases separating them. The CDR3 is CASSLANRAQPQHF. The DNA for the CDR3 is TGTGCCAGCAGCTTAGCTAACAGGGCTCAGCCCCAGCATTTT.

The chain carries TRBV3-1 (or the pseudogene TRBV3-2) and TRBJ2-7; 10 positions agree with TRBD2. The V segment lost 4 bases and the J segment 2 bases; nucleotides outside the gene matches: 5. The germline V gene has CDR1 LGHDT and CDR2 YNNKEL (reference sequence). The CDR3 consists of 15 residues. The chain's CDR3 is CASSPTGLAPYEQYF. The CDR3 nucleotides read TGTGCCAGCAGCCCCACGGGACTAGCGCCCTACGAGCAGTACTTC.

The chain is built from TRBV18 and TRBJ1-2; 8 nucleotides line up with TRBD1. This CDR3 region has 14 residues. Germline-derived CDR1 and CDR2 are KGHSH and LQKENI. V gave up 4 bases and J gave up 5 bases; unmatched junction bases: 6. DNA for the CDR3: TGTGCCAGCTCACAAGGGACAGGCTTGTATGGCTACACCTTC. This encodes CASSQGTGLYGYTF.

This clone was counted between two and nine times. The chain links TRBV24-1 to TRBJ1-5; 7 bases fit TRBD1. This CDR3 comprises 17 residues. Germline loops: CDR1 KGHDR, CDR2 SFDVKD. Trimming took 4 bases from V and 4 from J; bases not matched to a gene: 12. The CDR3 region is CATSEEDRALPNQPQHF. The CDR3 nucleotides read TGTGCCACCAGTGAAGAAGACAGGGCGCTGCCGAATCAGCCCCAGCATTTT.

The chain is built from TRBV4-1 and TRBJ1-1; possibly TRBD1 for D (5 bases). The ends were cut back, 0 bases at V and 0 bases at J, with 17 bases in the middle. Germline V gene data show CDR1 as MGHRA and CDR2 as YSYEKL. This CDR3 is built from 18 residues. The CDR3 bases are TGCGCCAGCAGCCAAGATGGAAGGGGATTAGAGGTGAACACTGAAGCTTTCTTT. It codes for CASSQDGRGLEVNTEAFF.

This chain uses TRBV20-1 with TRBJ1-2, with D hard to call. V lost 7 bases, J lost 5 bases, and 8 bases lay in between. This CDR3 has 10 amino acids. From germline, CDR1 is DFQATT and CDR2 SNEGSKA (reference sequence). The CDR3: CSVLQYGYTF. CDR3 in DNA: TGCAGTGTCCTCCAATATGGCTACACCTTC.

The V call is TRBV28, the J call TRBJ2-2; no definite D call. V lost 5 bases, J lost 6 bases, and 16 bases lay in between. Per germline, CDR1 MDHEN and CDR2 SYDVKM. CDR3 length: 15 amino acids. The CDR3 DNA sequence: TGTGCCAGCAGTCTCCGTCGTGGGTGGGCCGGGGAGCTGTTTTTT. Residues: CASSLRRGWAGELFF.

The genes are TRBV24-1 and TRBJ2-1; tentative D call: TRBD2 (6 bases). Germline CDR1 KGHDR, CDR2 SFDVKD. Trimming removed 4 bases from V and 2 bases from J, with 8 bases in between. This CDR3 region has 14 residues. As DNA, the CDR3 is TGTGCCACCAGTGAACCGGGGGCCTACAATGAGCAGTTCTTC. Translated: CATSEPGAYNEQFF.